This T cell receptor beta chain was sequenced in a study of cytomegalovirus exposure and HLA in healthy donors. General observations from the study: A later analysis, which compared TCR beta chains of equal frequency, found the HLA-associated ones more clonally expanded.

Germline CDR1 SGHNT, CDR2 YYREEE (reference sequence). V lost 3 bases and J lost 5, with 12 bases in between. The CDR3 length is 14 residues. The study ran its PCR with 60 Vbeta and 13 Jbeta primers. Data came from immunoSEQ multiplex PCR; TCRdb stores just in-frame clones and leaves some out. The top ten clones hold 2.9% of a sample with 100,000 to 150,000 clones, 60% to 85% of them seen once. On this clone itself: Its target is unknown.

Healthy bone marrow donors formed the donor group. This chain joins TRBV5-4 and TRBJ1-5, with D perhaps matching TRBD1 (6 bases). Sequencing was done on a sample of PBMCs. This sequence was found in a middle-aged woman in good health and CMV-seropositive. The CDR3 here is CASSSEGGHQPQHF. The CDR3 DNA reads TGTGCCAGCAGCTCCGAGGGGGGGCATCAGCCCCAGCATTTT.